Listed below are T cell receptor beta chains from one sample, sequenced in a study of blood T cells in healthy people across ages. TCRdb itself ran the 5' RACE reads through MiXCR, one entry per CDR3 protein. The sample yields 1.8 million or so distinct CDR3 sequences, about 39% seen once. Sequenced material: blood. These receptors all come from a human donor in good health. CDR3s include the opening cysteine and the closing phenylalanine or tryptophan. D genes are given only for firm matches. Some rows mark clone size as missing; the rest say once, few, many or name a class of expanded clone.

TRBD1 | . | TRBJ2-3 | TRBV27 | CASSATRTGWTDTQYF | TGTGCCAGCAGTGCAACTCGGACAGGGTGGACAGATACGCAGTATTTT
. | . | TRBJ1-5 | TRBV20-1 | CSARDPGGGNQPQHF | TGCAGTGCTAGAGATCCGGGCGGTGGCAATCAGCCCCAGCATTTT
TRBD2 | many | TRBJ2-1 | TRBV3-1 | CASSQETSGGLSYNEQFF | TGTGCCAGCAGCCAAGAAACCAGCGGGGGCCTCTCCTACAATGAGCAGTTCTTC
TRBD2 | . | TRBJ2-7 | TRBV4-3 | CASSQGSSGPSYEQYF | TGCGCCAGCAGCCAAGGGTCTAGCGGGCCGTCCTACGAGCAGTACTTC
TRBD1 | . | TRBJ1-2 | TRBV27 | CASSRAGTALYGYTF | TGTGCCAGCAGCAGAGCCGGGACAGCCCTCTATGGCTACACCTTC
. | few | TRBJ2-1 | TRBV7-3 | CASSSVPGAYNEQFF | TGTGCCAGCAGCTCCGTACCGGGGGCCTACAATGAGCAGTTCTTC
TRBD1 | . | TRBJ2-5 | TRBV7-2 | CASSLEGRGWETQYF | TGTGCCAGCAGCTTAGAGGGCAGGGGGTGGGAGACCCAGTACTTC
. | few | TRBJ1-2 | TRBV2 | CASSETGSNYGYTF | TGTGCCAGCAGTGAAACGGGATCCAACTATGGCTACACCTTC
TRBD1 | . | TRBJ2-2 | TRBV27 | CASQTGASANTGELFF | TGTGCCAGCCAGACAGGGGCCTCCGCGAACACCGGGGAGCTGTTTTTT
TRBD2 | few | TRBJ2-6 | TRBV12-3/TRBV12-4 | CASSWGRAGANVRTF | TGTGCCAGCAGTTGGGGGAGGGCTGGGGCCAACGTCCGGACTTTC
. | few | TRBJ1-2 | TRBV6-2/TRBV6-3 | CASSYYQGSYGYTF | TGTGCCAGCAGTTACTACCAGGGGAGCTATGGCTACACCTTC
. | few | TRBJ1-5 | TRBV4-3 | CASSQELQGYGNQPQHF | TGCGCCAGCAGCCAAGAACTGCAGGGGTACGGCAATCAGCCCCAGCATTTT
. | few | TRBJ2-1 | TRBV4-1 | CASSQVLVSNEQFF | TGCGCCAGCAGCCAAGTGTTAGTCTCTAATGAGCAGTTCTTC
TRBD1 | . | TRBJ1-5 | TRBV7-9 | CASSGGTGDSNQPQHF | TGTGCCAGCAGCGGAGGGACAGGGGATAGCAATCAGCCCCAGCATTTT
. | . | TRBJ1-2 | TRBV12-3/TRBV12-4 | CASSVGQYGHTF | TGTGCCAGCAGCGTGGGCCAATATGGCCACACCTTC
TRBD1 | once | TRBJ1-2 | TRBV9 | CASSVGVGETGGGGYTF | TGTGCCAGCAGCGTAGGCGTTGGAGAAACAGGGGGCGGCGGCTACACCTTC
. | . | TRBJ1-1 | TRBV29-1 | CSVLRAGGNTEAFF | TGCAGCGTTTTACGGGCCGGGGGGAACACTGAAGCTTTCTTT
. | many | TRBJ2-5 | TRBV6-2/TRBV6-3 | CASSYGTETQYF | TGTGCCAGCAGTTACGGGACAGAGACCCAGTACTTC
. | few | TRBJ1-6 | TRBV7-9 | CASSRPPGGSPLHF | TGTGCCAGCAGCCGCCCCCCCGGGGGATCACCCCTCCACTTT
TRBD1 | . | TRBJ2-2 | TRBV10-3 | CAIRGDRTLGELFF | TGTGCCATCAGAGGGGACAGAACCCTAGGGGAGCTGTTTTTT
. | few | TRBJ1-5 | TRBV12-3/TRBV12-4 | CASSFGGQISNQPQHF | TGTGCCAGCAGTTTTGGGGGGCAGATAAGCAATCAGCCCCAGCATTTT
TRBD1 | few | TRBJ2-1 | TRBV4-1 | CASSQVQGNEQFF | TGCGCCAGCAGCCAAGTACAGGGGAATGAGCAGTTCTTC
. | few | TRBJ2-1 | TRBV14 | CASSQEWGWDGEQFF | TGTGCCAGCAGCCAAGAATGGGGGTGGGACGGTGAGCAGTTCTTC
. | . | TRBJ1-6 | TRBV4-3 | CASSQEGGANSPLHF | TGCGCCAGCAGCCAAGAGGGGGGGGCTAATTCACCCCTCCACTTT
TRBD2 | . | TRBJ2-1 | TRBV27 | CASSSRLAGGLDNEQFF | TGTGCCAGCAGTTCCAGACTAGCGGGAGGGCTCGACAATGAGCAGTTCTTC
TRBD1 | . | TRBJ2-1 | TRBV11-2 | CASSAGTGEQFF | TGTGCCAGCAGTGCAGGGACAGGCGAGCAGTTCTTC
. | few | TRBJ1-2 | TRBV28 | CASSFLTDYGYTF | TGTGCCAGCAGTTTCCTGACTGACTATGGCTACACCTTC
TRBD1 | . | TRBJ1-2 | TRBV15 | CATSRDRLGYGYTF | TGTGCCACCAGCAGGGACAGGCTCGGCTATGGCTACACCTTC
. | few | TRBJ2-1 | TRBV10-3 | CAISESGLGAGPYNEQFF | TGTGCCATCAGTGAGTCGGGGCTAGGGGCGGGGCCCTACAATGAGCAGTTCTTC
. | few | TRBJ1-2 | TRBV7-9 | CASSRTEGSYGYTF | TGTGCCAGCAGCCGCACTGAGGGGAGCTATGGCTACACCTTC
. | few | TRBJ1-2 | TRBV5-5 | CASSSNGYGYTF | TGTGCCAGCAGCAGTAACGGTTATGGCTACACCTTC
. | . | TRBJ2-3 | TRBV7-8 | CASSPGVWADTQYF | TGTGCCAGCAGCCCCGGAGTATGGGCAGATACGCAGTATTTT
. | . | TRBJ2-1 | TRBV11-2 | CASSPVIRGDSYEQFF | TGTGCCAGCAGCCCCGTCATCAGGGGCGACTCCTACGAGCAGTTCTTC
. | few | TRBJ2-3 | TRBV29-1 | CSVEGYGAPDTQYF | TGCAGCGTTGAGGGTTACGGGGCCCCAGATACGCAGTATTTT
TRBD1 | few | TRBJ2-3 | TRBV10-3 | CATREQGAGDTQYF | TGTGCCACCAGGGAGCAGGGGGCTGGAGATACGCAGTATTTT
. | many | TRBJ2-3 | TRBV5-1 | CASSLAQHGDTQYF | TGCGCCAGCAGCTTGGCCCAGCATGGAGATACGCAGTATTTT
TRBD1 | . | TRBJ1-2 | TRBV29-1 | CSVARDRDYGYTF | TGCAGCGTTGCCCGGGACAGGGACTATGGCTACACCTTC
. | few | TRBJ1-2 | TRBV28 | CASSPGHSANYGYTF | TGTGCCAGCAGTCCCGGACATTCAGCTAACTATGGCTACACCTTC
. | . | TRBJ1-1 | TRBV7-2 | CASSPGGRQEAFF | TGTGCCAGCAGTCCCGGGGGGCGGCAAGAGGCTTTCTTT
. | few | TRBJ2-1 | TRBV7-2 | CASSPRVLHGAQFF | TGTGCCAGCAGCCCCCGGGTCCTTCATGGTGCGCAGTTCTTC
. | . | TRBJ1-1 | TRBV5-1 | CASRPSQGNAEAFF | TGCGCCAGCAGACCATCCCAGGGAAACGCTGAAGCTTTCTTT
TRBD1 | many | TRBJ2-7 | TRBV29-1 | CSAGQGNEQYF | TGCAGCGCTGGACAGGGGAACGAGCAGTACTTC
TRBD2 | few | TRBJ2-1 | TRBV11-2 | CASSWGGSTYNEQFF | TGTGCCAGCAGCTGGGGGGGGTCAACCTACAATGAGCAGTTCTTC
. | . | TRBJ1-1 | TRBV7-2 | CASSLGGGTLPTEAFF | TGTGCCAGCAGCTTAGGAGGGGGGACCCTACCCACTGAAGCTTTCTTT
. | few | TRBJ1-2 | TRBV7-2 | CASSHPTGVYGYTF | TGTGCCAGCAGTCATCCTACTGGGGTCTATGGCTACACCTTC
. | . | TRBJ2-7 | TRBV5-1 | CASSLDPSVAYEQYF | TGCGCCAGCAGCTTGGACCCCTCCGTCGCCTACGAGCAGTACTTC
. | few | TRBJ1-5 | TRBV28 | CASSSTEKYNQPQHF | TGTGCCAGCAGCTCGACAGAAAAATACAATCAGCCCCAGCATTTT
. | . | TRBJ2-1 | TRBV15 | CATSRFDTFSYEQFF | TGTGCCACCAGCAGATTCGACACGTTCTCCTACGAGCAGTTCTTC
TRBD1 | . | TRBJ1-2 | TRBV7-9 | CASSSWTGLLPNYGYTF | TGTGCCAGCAGCTCGTGGACAGGCTTATTACCCAACTATGGCTACACCTTC
. | . | TRBJ2-7 | TRBV2 | CASGGQASSYEQYF | TGTGCCAGCGGGGGGCAGGCGAGCTCCTACGAGCAGTACTTC
. | . | TRBJ2-3 | TRBV20-1 | CSAREGRSGTDTQYF | TGCAGTGCTAGAGAGGGTAGAAGCGGCACAGATACGCAGTATTTT
. | . | TRBJ2-3 | TRBV5-1 | CASSYLRGTFTDTQYF | TGCGCCAGCAGCTATTTGAGGGGCACCTTCACAGATACGCAGTATTTT
. | few | TRBJ2-7 | TRBV3-1 | CASSPGAGVYYEQYF | TGTGCCAGCAGCCCAGGCGCTGGAGTGTACTACGAGCAGTACTTC
TRBD2 | . | TRBJ2-1 | TRBV27 | CASNIIAGGPGNEQFF | TGTGCCAGCAACATAATAGCGGGAGGGCCCGGGAATGAGCAGTTCTTC
. | few | TRBJ2-1 | TRBV4-1 | CASSHNSRPYNEQFF | TGCGCCAGCAGCCACAACTCGAGACCCTACAATGAGCAGTTCTTC
TRBD1 | . | TRBJ1-5 | TRBV12-3/TRBV12-4 | CASSPGTGIHQPQHF | TGTGCCAGCAGTCCCGGGACAGGGATACATCAGCCCCAGCATTTT
. | few | TRBJ1-1 | TRBV5-1 | CASSLSPFGTEAFF | TGCGCCAGCAGCTTGTCCCCCTTTGGCACTGAAGCTTTCTTT
. | few | TRBJ2-1 | TRBV6-4 | CASSEGTANYNEQFF | TGTGCCAGCAGTGAAGGGACGGCTAACTACAATGAGCAGTTCTTC
. | many | TRBJ2-1 | TRBV12-3/TRBV12-4 | CASSFSGNEQFF | TGTGCCAGCAGTTTTAGCGGCAATGAGCAGTTCTTC
TRBD1 | . | TRBJ2-4 | TRBV6-6 | CASTDPGQGVNEQYF | TGTGCCAGCACCGATCCGGGACAGGGTGTTAATGAGCAGTACTTC